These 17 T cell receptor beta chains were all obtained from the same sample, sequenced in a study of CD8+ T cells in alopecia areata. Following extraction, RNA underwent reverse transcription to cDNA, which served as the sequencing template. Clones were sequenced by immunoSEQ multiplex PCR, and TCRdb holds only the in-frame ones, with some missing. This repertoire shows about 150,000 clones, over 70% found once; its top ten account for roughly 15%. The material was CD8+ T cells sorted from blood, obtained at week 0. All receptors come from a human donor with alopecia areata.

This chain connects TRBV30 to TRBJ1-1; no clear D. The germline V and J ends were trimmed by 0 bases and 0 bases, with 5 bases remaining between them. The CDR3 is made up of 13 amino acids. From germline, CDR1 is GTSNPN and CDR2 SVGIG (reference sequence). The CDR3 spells CAWSVTMNTEAFF. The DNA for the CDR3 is TGTGCCTGGAGTGTAACTATGAACACTGAAGCTTTCTTT.

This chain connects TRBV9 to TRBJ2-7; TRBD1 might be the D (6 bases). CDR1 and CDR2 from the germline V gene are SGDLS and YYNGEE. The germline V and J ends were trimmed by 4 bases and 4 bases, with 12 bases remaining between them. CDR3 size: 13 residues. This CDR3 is CASSPWTEYEQYF. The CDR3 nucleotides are TGTGCCAGCAGCCCCTGGACAGAGTACGAGCAGTACTTC.

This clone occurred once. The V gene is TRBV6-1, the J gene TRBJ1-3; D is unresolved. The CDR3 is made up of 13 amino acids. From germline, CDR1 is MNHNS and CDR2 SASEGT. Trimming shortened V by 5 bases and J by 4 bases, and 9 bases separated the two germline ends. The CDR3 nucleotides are TGTGCCAGCAGTCCGGACCTAGGAAACACCATATATTTT. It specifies CASSPDLGNTIYF.

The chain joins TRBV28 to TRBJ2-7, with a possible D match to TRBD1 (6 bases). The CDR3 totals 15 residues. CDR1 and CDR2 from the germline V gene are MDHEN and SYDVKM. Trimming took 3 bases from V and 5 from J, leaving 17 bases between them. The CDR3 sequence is CASSFLDRNLHEQYF. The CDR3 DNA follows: TGTGCCAGCAGTTTTCTGGACAGAAACCTACACGAGCAGTACTTC.

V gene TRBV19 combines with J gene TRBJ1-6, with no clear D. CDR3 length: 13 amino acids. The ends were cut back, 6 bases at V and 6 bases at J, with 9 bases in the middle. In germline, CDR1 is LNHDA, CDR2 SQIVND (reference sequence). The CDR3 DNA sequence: TGTGCCAGTAGATACCAGTCTAATTCACCCCTCCACTTT. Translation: CASRYQSNSPLHF.

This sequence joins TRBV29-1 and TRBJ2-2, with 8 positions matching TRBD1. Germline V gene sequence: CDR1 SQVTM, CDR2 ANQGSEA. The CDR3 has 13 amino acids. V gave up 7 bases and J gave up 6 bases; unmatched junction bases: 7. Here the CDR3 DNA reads TGCAGCGCCTCCGAGACAGGGGCCGGGGAGCTGTTTTTT. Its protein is CSASETGAGELFF.

CDR3: CASSGDRGYEQYF. The CDR3 DNA follows: TGCGCCAGCAGCGGCGACAGGGGATACGAGCAGTACTTC. The rearrangement links TRBV5-1 to TRBJ2-7, with 8 bases lining up with TRBD1. This CDR3 is built from 13 residues. The trim removed 4 bases at V and 4 bases at J, leaving 4 bases unmatched. CDR1 is SGHRS and CDR2 is YFSETQ in the germline V gene.

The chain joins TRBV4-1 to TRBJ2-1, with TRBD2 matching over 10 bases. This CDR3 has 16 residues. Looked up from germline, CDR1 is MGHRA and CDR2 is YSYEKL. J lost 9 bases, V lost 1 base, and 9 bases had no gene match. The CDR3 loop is CASSQASSGRGGEQFF. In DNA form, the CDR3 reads TGCGCCAGCAGCCAAGCGTCTAGCGGGAGAGGGGGTGAGCAGTTCTTC.

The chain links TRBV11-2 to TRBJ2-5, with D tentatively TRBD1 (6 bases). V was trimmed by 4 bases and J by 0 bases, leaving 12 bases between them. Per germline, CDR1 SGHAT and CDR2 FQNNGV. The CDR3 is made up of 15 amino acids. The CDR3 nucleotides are TGTGCCAGCAGCTCCTGGACAGTGTACCAAGAGACCCAGTACTTC. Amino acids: CASSSWTVYQETQYF.

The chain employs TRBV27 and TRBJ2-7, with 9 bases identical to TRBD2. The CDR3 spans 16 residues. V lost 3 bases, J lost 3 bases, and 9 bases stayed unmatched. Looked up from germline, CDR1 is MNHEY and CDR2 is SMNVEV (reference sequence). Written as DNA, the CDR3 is TGTGCCAGCAGTTTTTCGACTAGCGGAAACTTCTACGAGCAGTACTTC. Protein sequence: CASSFSTSGNFYEQYF.

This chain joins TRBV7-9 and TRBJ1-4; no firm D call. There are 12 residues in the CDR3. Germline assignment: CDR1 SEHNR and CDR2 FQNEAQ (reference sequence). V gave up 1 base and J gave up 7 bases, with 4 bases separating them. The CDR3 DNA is TGTGCCAGCAGCTTAGGGGGTGAAAAACTGTTTTTT. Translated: CASSLGGEKLFF.

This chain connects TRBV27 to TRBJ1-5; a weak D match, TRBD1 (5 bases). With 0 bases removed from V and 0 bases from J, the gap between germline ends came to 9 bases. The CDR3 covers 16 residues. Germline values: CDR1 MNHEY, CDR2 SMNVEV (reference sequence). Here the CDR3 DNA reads TGTGCCAGCAGTTTATCGTCGGGGGATAGCAATCAGCCCCAGCATTTT. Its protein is CASSLSSGDSNQPQHF.

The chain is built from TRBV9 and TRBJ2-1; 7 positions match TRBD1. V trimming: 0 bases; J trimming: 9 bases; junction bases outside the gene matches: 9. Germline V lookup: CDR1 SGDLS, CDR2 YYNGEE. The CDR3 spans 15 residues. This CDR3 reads CASSVEGGILGEQFF. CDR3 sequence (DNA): TGTGCCAGCAGCGTAGAAGGGGGCATTTTAGGTGAGCAGTTCTTC.

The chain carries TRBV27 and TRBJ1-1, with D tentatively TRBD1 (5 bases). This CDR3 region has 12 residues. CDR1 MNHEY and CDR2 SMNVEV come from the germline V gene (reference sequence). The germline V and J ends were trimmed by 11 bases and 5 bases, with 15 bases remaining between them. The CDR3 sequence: CAAMGGGTEAFF. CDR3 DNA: TGTGCCGCGATGGGGGGAGGTACTGAAGCTTTCTTT.

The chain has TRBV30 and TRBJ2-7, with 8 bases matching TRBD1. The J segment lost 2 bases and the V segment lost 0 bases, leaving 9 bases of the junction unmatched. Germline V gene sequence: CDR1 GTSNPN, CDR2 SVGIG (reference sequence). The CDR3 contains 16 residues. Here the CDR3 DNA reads TGTGCCTGGAGTGTCCCTAGGACAGGGTGGACCTACGAGCAGTACTTC. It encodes CAWSVPRTGWTYEQYF.

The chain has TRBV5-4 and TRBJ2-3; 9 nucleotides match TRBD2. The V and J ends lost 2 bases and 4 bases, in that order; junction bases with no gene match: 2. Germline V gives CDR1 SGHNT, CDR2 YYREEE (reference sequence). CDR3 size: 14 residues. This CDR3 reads CASSFAGGPDTQYF. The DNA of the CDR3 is TGTGCCAGCAGCTTTGCGGGAGGGCCAGATACGCAGTATTTT. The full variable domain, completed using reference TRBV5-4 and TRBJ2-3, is ETGVTQSPTHLIKTRGQQVTLRCSSQSGHNTVSWYQQALGQGPQFIFQYYREEENGRGNFPPRFSGLQFPNYSSELNVNALELDDSALYLCASSFAGGPDTQYFGPGTRLTVL.

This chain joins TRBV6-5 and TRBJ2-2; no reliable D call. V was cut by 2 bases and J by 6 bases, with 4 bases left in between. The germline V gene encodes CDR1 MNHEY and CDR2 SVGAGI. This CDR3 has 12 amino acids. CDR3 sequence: CASSYEAGELFF. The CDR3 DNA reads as TGTGCCAGCAGTTACGAGGCCGGGGAGCTGTTTTTT.